The 14 T cell receptor beta chains listed next were all sequenced from one sample in a study of T cells in Graves' hyperthyroidism and ophthalmopathy. Amplified TCR beta CDR3 regions came from RNA transcripts. HTBI primers drove first-round RT-PCR of the TCR CDR3. TCRdb reprocessed the multiplex PCR reads via MiXCR and lists one record per CDR3 protein. The sample shows about 350,000 distinct CDR3 sequences, approximately 14% of them seen only once. Input material: blood. Receptors were obtained from a woman in her twenties or thirties with Graves' hyperthyroidism.

Ten or more counts support this clonotype. V and J are TRBV28 and TRBJ2-2; perhaps TRBD1 as D (5 bases). Germline V gene sequence: CDR1 MDHEN, CDR2 SYDVKM. V dropped 8 bases and J dropped 0 bases, with 10 bases sitting between them. The CDR3 runs to 14 residues. CDR3 DNA sequence: TGTGCCAGCCTTGGACACTCGAACACCGGGGAGCTGTTTTTT. Translated, it gives CASLGHSNTGELFF. Based on the CDR3 plus reference TRBV28 and TRBJ2-2, the full variable domain is DVKVTQSSRYLVKRTGEKVFLECVQDMDHENMFWYRQDPGLGLRLIYFSYDVKMKEKGDIPEGYSVSREKKERFSLILESASTNQTSMYLCASLGHSNTGELFFGEGSRLTVL.

This chain links TRBV28 with TRBJ2-1; 7 nucleotides line up with TRBD2. The length of the CDR3 is 14 residues. Germline values: CDR1 MDHEN, CDR2 SYDVKM. Germline trimming cut 5 bases from V and 8 bases from J; bases unmatched to any gene: 9. The CDR3 reads CASSRTRGVDEQFF. In nucleotides, the CDR3 is TGTGCCAGCAGTCGGACTAGGGGCGTGGATGAGCAGTTCTTC.

The chain couples TRBV28 to TRBJ2-2; 13 bases fit TRBD2. Germline V gives CDR1 MDHEN, CDR2 SYDVKM. This CDR3 has 19 amino acids. V was clipped by 4 bases and J by 1 base; unmatched bases: 9. The DNA of the CDR3 is TGTGCCAGCAGTTCATGGACTAGCGGGGGCCAACTGAACACCGGGGAGCTGTTTTTT. Translated, it gives CASSSWTSGGQLNTGELFF. Complete variable domain (other parts from reference TRBV28 and TRBJ2-2): DVKVTQSSRYLVKRTGEKVFLECVQDMDHENMFWYRQDPGLGLRLIYFSYDVKMKEKGDIPEGYSVSREKKERFSLILESASTNQTSMYLCASSSWTSGGQLNTGELFFGEGSRLTVL.

This clonotype was seen a handful of times. V and J are TRBV6-4 and TRBJ2-7; no definite D call. This CDR3 spans 14 amino acids. Trimming pared 5 bases from V and 2 bases from J, leaving 13 bases between. The germline CDR1 and CDR2 sequences are MRHNA and SNTAGT. The CDR3 region is CASSIGRLAYEQYF. CDR3 sequence (DNA): TGTGCCAGCAGTATCGGCAGGTTGGCCTACGAGCAGTACTTC.

This sequence joins TRBV15 and TRBJ2-1, with D unresolved. The CDR3 totals 14 residues. From germline, CDR1 is LNHNV and CDR2 YYDKDF (reference sequence). The germline V and J ends were trimmed by 3 bases and 6 bases, with 12 bases remaining between them. CDR3 sequence reads: CATSSLIRGNEQFF. The CDR3 DNA is TGTGCCACCAGCAGTTTAATTCGTGGCAATGAGCAGTTCTTC.

There are many counts of this clonotype. The rearrangement links TRBV28 to TRBJ1-1; 8 bases line up with TRBD1. This CDR3 spans 13 amino acids. The ends lost 10 bases at V and 0 bases at J; junction bases unmatched: 4. Germline V gene lookup returns CDR1 MDHEN and CDR2 SYDVKM. The CDR3 DNA is TGTGCCACAGGGGACAGGCTGAACACTGAAGCTTTCTTT. Translation: CATGDRLNTEAFF.

This clonotype was counted at least ten times. The chain recombines TRBV11-2 with TRBJ1-1, with D perhaps matching TRBD1 (5 bases). The CDR3 has 17 residues. Germline V gene sequence: CDR1 SGHAT, CDR2 FQNNGV. Trimming took off 8 bases at V and 1 base at J, with 23 bases between the two ends. The CDR3 is CASWGSGTSGGNTEAFF. In nucleotides, the CDR3 is TGTGCCAGCTGGGGGAGCGGGACCTCGGGCGGGAACACTGAAGCTTTCTTT.

This clonotype has a handful of counts. The rearrangement uses TRBV20-1 and TRBJ2-7; 12 nucleotides align to TRBD1. Trimming removed 4 bases from V and 6 bases from J; junction bases left unmatched: 13. The CDR3 is 16 residues long. Germline CDR1 reads DFQATT; CDR2 reads SNEGSKA (reference sequence). CDR3 coding DNA: TGCAGTGCTATAGGGATAAGGGGACAGGGGGCGAGCGAGCAGTACTTC. Its translation: CSAIGIRGQGASEQYF.

The chain links TRBV7-2 to TRBJ2-6, with 9 bases aligning to TRBD2. The CDR3 is 20 amino acids. Germline-derived CDR1 and CDR2 are SGHTA and FQGNSA. Trimming cost V 2 bases and J 0 bases; bases outside gene matches: 11. The CDR3, as DNA: TGTGCCAGCAGCTTACACATGATAGCGGGAGCAAACTCTGGGGCCAACGTCCTGACTTTC. Its protein is CASSLHMIAGANSGANVLTF.

This clonotype was observed at least ten times. This chain uses TRBV7-8 with TRBJ2-7; no clear D. The CDR3 has 13 amino acids. CDR1 and CDR2 (germline): SGHVS, FQNEAQ. Trimming removed 0 bases from V and 0 bases from J, with 3 bases in between. DNA of the CDR3: TGTGCCAGCAGCTTAGCGTTCTCCTACGAGCAGTACTTC. This sequence encodes CASSLAFSYEQYF.

The V and J genes are TRBV6-2 or TRBV6-3 and TRBJ2-7; D may be TRBD1 or TRBD2 (5 bases each). Trimming pared 2 bases from V and 3 bases from J, leaving 11 bases between. From germline, CDR1 is MNHEY and CDR2 SVGEGT. The CDR3 has 14 amino acids. This CDR3 reads CASSYRGVGYEQYF. CDR3 in DNA: TGTGCCAGCAGTTACAGGGGAGTTGGCTACGAGCAGTACTTC.

The CDR3 here is CSAFHRGNTGELFF. CDR3 bases: TGCAGTGCGTTTCACAGGGGGAACACCGGGGAGCTGTTTTTT. The chain joins TRBV20-1 to TRBJ2-2; 7 nucleotides match TRBD1. This CDR3 is 14 amino acids long. The V segment lost 6 bases and the J segment 1 base; nucleotides outside the gene matches: 5. Germline CDR1 is DFQATT and CDR2 is SNEGSKA (reference sequence).

In this sample, this clonotype turned up a few times. The CDR3 spells CASSLSNTPGELFF. CDR3 nucleotides: TGTGCCAGCTCACTATCTAATACTCCGGGGGAGCTGTTTTTT. This sequence joins TRBV18 and TRBJ2-2, with D unresolved. Germline CDR1 reads KGHSH; CDR2 reads LQKENI. This CDR3 has 14 residues. V shed 4 bases and J shed 8 bases, with 14 bases lying between them.

This sequence joins TRBV20-1 and TRBJ2-7; 8 nucleotides line up with TRBD1. The CDR3 is 14 amino acids. The J segment lost 7 bases and the V segment lost 6 bases, leaving 14 bases of the junction unmatched. Germline V CDR1 and CDR2: DFQATT, SNEGSKA (reference sequence). The CDR3 DNA reads TGCAGTGCAAGGTCCGGGACAGGCGGCGAGGAGCAGTACTTC. This encodes CSARSGTGGEEQYF.